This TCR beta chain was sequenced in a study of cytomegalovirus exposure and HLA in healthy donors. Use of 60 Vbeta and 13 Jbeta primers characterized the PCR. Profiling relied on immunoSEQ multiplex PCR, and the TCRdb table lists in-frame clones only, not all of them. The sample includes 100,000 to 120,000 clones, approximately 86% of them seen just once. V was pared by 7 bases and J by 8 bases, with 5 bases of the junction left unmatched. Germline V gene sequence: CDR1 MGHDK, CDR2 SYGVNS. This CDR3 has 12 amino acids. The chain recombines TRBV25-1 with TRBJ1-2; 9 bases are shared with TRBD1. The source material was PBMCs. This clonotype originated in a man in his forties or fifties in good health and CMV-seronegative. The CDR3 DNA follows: TGTGCCAGCATACGGACAGGGGAAGGCTACACCTTC. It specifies CASIRTGEGYTF.